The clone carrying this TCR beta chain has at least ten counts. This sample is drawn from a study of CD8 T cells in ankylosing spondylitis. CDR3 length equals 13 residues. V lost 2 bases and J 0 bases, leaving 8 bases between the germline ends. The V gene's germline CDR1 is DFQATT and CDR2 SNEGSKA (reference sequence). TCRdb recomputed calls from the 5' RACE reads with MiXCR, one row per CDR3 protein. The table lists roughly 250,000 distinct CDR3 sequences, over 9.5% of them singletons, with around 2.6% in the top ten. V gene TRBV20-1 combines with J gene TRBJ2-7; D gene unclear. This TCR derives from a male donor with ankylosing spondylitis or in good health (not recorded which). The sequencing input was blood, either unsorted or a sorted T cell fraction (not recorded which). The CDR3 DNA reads TGCAGTGCTAGATTGCCTAGCTCCTACGAGCAGTACTTC. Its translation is CSARLPSSYEQYF.